The following is a TCR beta chain sequence with its context. Its antigen is unknown. The data are from a study of PD-L1 blockade in urothelial cancer. Germline values: CDR1 LGHNA, CDR2 YSLEER. CDR3 length: 13 amino acids. Trimming left V 0 bases short and J 2 bases short, with 4 bases between. Broader study findings: Having blood TCR clonality under the median before treatment predicted better survival.

Spiked synthetic TCR analogs estimated absolute template abundance per PCR. The data were produced by immunoSEQ multiplex PCR, yet TCRdb's version contains in-frame clones alone and is incomplete. The sample includes some 41,000 clones, more than 70% of them seen just once. The starting material was PBMCs, obtained around atezolizumab (anti-PD-L1) treatment. The gene calls are TRBV4-3 and TRBJ2-5; D is undetermined. The clonotype originates from a woman aged 60-75 years with urothelial cancer. The CDR3 nucleotides are TGCGCCAGCAGCCAAGACCAGCAAGAGACCCAGTACTTC. It encodes CASSQDQQETQYF.